This TCR beta chain was obtained from a study of cytomegalovirus exposure and HLA in healthy donors. Looking at the study overall: The roughly 110 validation repertoires were produced on the same platform as the roughly 660 repertoires of the first cohort. This was reported in a later analysis.

This CDR3 contains 15 residues. V lost 6 bases, J lost 0 bases, and 9 bases lay in between. The germline V gene has CDR1 MNHEY and CDR2 SVGAGI. TCRdb's copy holds only in-frame clones and misses some; the assay was immunoSEQ multiplex PCR. Here the sample spans about 120,000 clones, roughly 89% being singletons. In this sample, this clone turned up once. Its target is unknown. Whole-study results and caveats: The study labeled fewer than 200 TCR beta chains cytomegalovirus-associated. It was found in a later analysis that first-cohort TCR clusters tended to co-occur in the 120 validation repertoires. For cytomegalovirus status, the classifier reportedly gave diagnoses with high specificity and sensitivity.

The material sequenced was PBMCs. This TCR derives from a woman between 18 and 29 years old in good health and CMV-seronegative. V gene TRBV6-5 combines with J gene TRBJ1-6; tentatively, D is TRBD1 (6 bases). CDR3 region: CASRLDSSYNSPLHF. The CDR3 DNA sequence: TGTGCCAGCAGATTGGACAGCTCCTATAATTCACCCCTCCACTTT.